This passage covers 10 T cell receptor beta chains from one sample sequenced in a study of blood T cell repertoires in COVID-19. The table came from immunoSEQ multiplex PCR; TCRdb's copy has only in-frame clones and leaves some out. The table lists 310,000 or so clones, 87% of them singletons. Material: PBMCs or T cells enriched from blood (not recorded which). These receptors were collected from a woman aged 18-30 years who had recovered from COVID-19.

A single count supports this clone. This sequence joins TRBV9 and TRBJ2-3; TRBD2 aligns across 8 bases. Germline assignment: CDR1 SGDLS and CDR2 YYNGEE. V shed 0 bases, J shed 1 base, and the junction held 7 bases outside the gene matches. CDR3 length equals 17 residues. The CDR3, as DNA: TGTGCCAGCAGCGTAGATCTTGAACTAGCGGGCACAGATACGCAGTATTTT. Its translation is CASSVDLELAGTDTQYF.

This clone was recorded only once. This chain uses TRBV21-1 with TRBJ2-2; TRBD2, the table's D call, was not compared with the DNA. TRBV21-1 is a pseudogene. The CDR3 extends over 20 amino acids. The CDR3 is CASSKMGVCGGAVNTGELFF. CDR3 coding DNA: TGTGCCAGCAGCAAGATGGGGGTTTGCGGGGGCGCAGTGAACACCGGGGAGCTGTTTTTT.

The V and J genes are TRBV7-6 and TRBJ2-3; 13 nucleotides agree with TRBD2. Per the germline V gene, CDR1 is SGHVS and CDR2 is FNYEAQ. The CDR3 has 15 amino acids. Trimming at V came to 5 bases and at J to 8 bases, leaving 7 bases not matched to a gene. The CDR3 nucleotides are TGTGCCAGCAGCCCGACTAGCGGGAGGCTGGGTACGCAGTATTTT. As protein: CASSPTSGRLGTQYF.

The rearrangement uses TRBV19 and TRBJ2-7; 10 positions match TRBD2. The V and J ends lost 9 bases and 6 bases, in that order; junction bases with no gene match: 8. The CDR3 totals 13 residues. From germline, CDR1 is LNHDA and CDR2 SQIVND (reference sequence). DNA of the CDR3: TGTGCCAGCGCTAGCGGGAGCACCATCGAGCAGTACTTC. Translated: CASASGSTIEQYF.

The chain carries TRBV5-4 and TRBJ2-1; a possible D gene is TRBD1 (6 bases). Germline lookup yields CDR1 SGHNT and CDR2 YYREEE (reference sequence). The CDR3 extends over 15 amino acids. V lost 4 bases, J lost 6 bases, and 17 bases lay in between. CDR3 bases: TGTGCCAGCAGCGACAGGTCTAGGGACGTCAATGAGCAGTTCTTC. Amino acid sequence: CASSDRSRDVNEQFF.

The chain links TRBV5-8 to TRBJ1-5, with TRBD1 identical over 8 bases. J gave up 6 bases and V 4 bases, and 6 bases lay outside the gene matches. Germline assignment: CDR1 SGHTS and CDR2 YDEGEE. This CDR3 has 14 amino acids. The CDR3 reads CASSNGQGGQPQHF. The CDR3 DNA follows: TGTGCCAGCAGCAACGGACAGGGAGGTCAGCCCCAGCATTTT.

This chain connects TRBV28 to TRBJ2-3; 10 nucleotides match TRBD1. Trimming at V came to 6 bases and at J to 8 bases, leaving 8 bases not matched to a gene. This CDR3 contains 14 residues. Germline CDR1 MDHEN, CDR2 SYDVKM. CDR3 DNA: TGTGCCAGCAGACCGACAGGGGGCAGTACTACGCAGTATTTT. Translated, it gives CASRPTGGSTTQYF.

V gene TRBV27 combines with J gene TRBJ2-5; 11 nucleotides match TRBD2. Per germline, CDR1 MNHEY and CDR2 SMNVEV (reference sequence). The CDR3 length is 15 residues. V shed 3 bases and J 7 bases; nucleotides not matched to a gene: 7. The CDR3 bases are TGTGCCAGCAGTTTCACTAGCGGGAGCGGCGGGACCCAGTACTTC. It encodes CASSFTSGSGGTQYF.

V gene TRBV6-2 or TRBV6-3 combines with J gene TRBJ2-4, with TRBD2 matching over 14 bases. The CDR3 has 18 amino acids. The ends lost 6 bases at V and 3 bases at J; junction bases unmatched: 10. In germline, CDR1 is MNHEY, CDR2 SVGEGT. CDR3 sequence (DNA): TGTGCCAGCAGCCCGACTAGCGGGGGGGCCTCAAACAAAAACATTCAGTACTTC. Its translation is CASSPTSGGASNKNIQYF.

The rearrangement uses TRBV5-1 and TRBJ1-1; weak D call: TRBD1 (6 bases). CDR3 length equals 13 residues. Trimming cost V 3 bases and J 1 base, with 7 bases left between them. Germline V gene data show CDR1 as SGHRS and CDR2 as YFSETQ. The chain's CDR3 is CASSSTGNTEAFF. Written as DNA, the CDR3 is TGCGCCAGCAGCTCGACAGGGAACACTGAAGCTTTCTTT.